The T cell receptor (beta chain) under discussion was sequenced for a study of T-cell reconstitution after alpha-beta-depleted transplantation in children. Points from the study as a whole: Recipient T cells and thymic progenitors that survived were the source of the high TCRbeta diversity seen at day 60 in some patients.

This CDR3 spans 16 amino acids. The germline V gene encodes CDR1 MNHEY and CDR2 SVGEGT. Trimming shortened V by 6 bases and J by 4 bases, and 18 bases separated the two germline ends. This clonotype has just a few counts. The antigen remains unidentified. Researchers prepared the TCRbeta library using unique molecular identifiers, the study reports. TCRdb reprocessed the PCR reads via MiXCR and lists one record per CDR3 protein. Of around 960,000 distinct CDR3 sequences in the sample, roughly 29% were seen once. J is TRBJ2-2 and V is TRBV6-2 or TRBV6-3; tentative D call: TRBD2 (6 bases). Specimen: PBMCs, mostly from graft donor cells, collected 360 days after TCRalphabeta/CD19-depleted stem cell transplant. This sequence originates from a boy under three years old who had a stem cell transplant for SCID, so the T cells may come from the graft donor. CDR3 DNA: TGTGCCAGCAGGGAGGGTGTGGCGGGGACCACCGGGGAGCTGTTTTTT. Translated, it gives CASREGVAGTTGELFF.